This TCR beta chain was sequenced in a study of blood T cell repertoires in COVID-19. Study details: Samples taken during acute and convalescent COVID-19 were collected in the United States, Italy and Spain. From T cells, B-cell-depleted T cells, or PBMCs came the material, which was cDNA or gDNA.

Methods used by the authors: Nucleated cell counts were estimated from reference gene primer amplification. Only in-frame clones appear in the TCRdb table, and some are missing; sequencing was by immunoSEQ multiplex PCR. The DNA gave D and trimming, while V, J and clone size come from that table. The sample carries under 300,000 clones, around 84% recorded once. This CDR3 has 19 residues. This clone was picked up a small number of times. Sequencing was carried out using peripheral blood. This clonotype was sampled from a woman aged 40 to 55 who had recovered from COVID-19. The J gene is TRBJ1-1, the V gene TRBV21-1; the table gives TRBD1 as D, unverified against the DNA. TRBV21-1 is deemed a pseudogene. The DNA for the CDR3 is TGTGCCAGCAGCAAATCGACGGACAGGGAAACTCGATTTTACACTGAAGCTTTCTTT. The encoded protein is CASSKSTDRETRFYTEAFF.